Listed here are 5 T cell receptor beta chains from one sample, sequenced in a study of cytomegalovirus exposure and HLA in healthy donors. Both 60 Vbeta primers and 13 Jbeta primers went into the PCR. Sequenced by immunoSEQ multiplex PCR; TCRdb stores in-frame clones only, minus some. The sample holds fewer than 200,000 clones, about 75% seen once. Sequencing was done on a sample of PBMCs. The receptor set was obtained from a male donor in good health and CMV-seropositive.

CDR3 protein: CASSQAGYMNTGELFF. In DNA, the CDR3 is TGCGCCAGCAGCCAAGCGGGGTACATGAACACCGGGGAGCTGTTTTTT. The chain couples TRBV4-1 to TRBJ2-2; D possibly corresponds to TRBD2 (5 bases). This CDR3 is 16 amino acids long. The V gene's germline CDR1 is MGHRA and CDR2 YSYEKL. The V and J ends lost 1 base and 1 base respectively, with 10 bases between them.

CDR3 DNA sequence: TGTGCCAGCCGGGACAGGGGATCCGCCGGGGGCGGAGATACGCAGTATTTT. It yields the protein CASRDRGSAGGGDTQYF. The chain has TRBV19 and TRBJ2-3, with TRBD1 identical over 10 bases. The germline gives CDR1 LNHDA, CDR2 SQIVND (reference sequence). There are 17 residues in the CDR3. J gave up 5 bases and V 9 bases, and 17 bases lay outside the gene matches.

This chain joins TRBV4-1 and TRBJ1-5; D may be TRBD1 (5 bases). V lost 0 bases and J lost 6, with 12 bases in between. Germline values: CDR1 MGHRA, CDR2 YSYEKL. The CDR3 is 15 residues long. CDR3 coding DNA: TGCGCCAGCAGCCAAGAGGTCGGGAGGGGTCAGCCCCAGCATTTT. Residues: CASSQEVGRGQPQHF.

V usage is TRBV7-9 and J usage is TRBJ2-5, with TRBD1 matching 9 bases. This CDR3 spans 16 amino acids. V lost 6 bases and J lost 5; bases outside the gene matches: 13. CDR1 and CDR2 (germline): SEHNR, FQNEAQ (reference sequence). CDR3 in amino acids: CASSYGQGPLVETQYF. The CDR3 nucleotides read TGTGCCAGCAGTTACGGACAGGGGCCCCTTGTGGAGACCCAGTACTTC.

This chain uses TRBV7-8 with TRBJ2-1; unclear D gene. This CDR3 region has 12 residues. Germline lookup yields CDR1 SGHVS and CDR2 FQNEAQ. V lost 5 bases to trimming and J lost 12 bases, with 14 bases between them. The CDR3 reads CASSNGIAGQFF. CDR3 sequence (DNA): TGTGCCAGCAGCAACGGTATCGCTGGGCAGTTCTTC.